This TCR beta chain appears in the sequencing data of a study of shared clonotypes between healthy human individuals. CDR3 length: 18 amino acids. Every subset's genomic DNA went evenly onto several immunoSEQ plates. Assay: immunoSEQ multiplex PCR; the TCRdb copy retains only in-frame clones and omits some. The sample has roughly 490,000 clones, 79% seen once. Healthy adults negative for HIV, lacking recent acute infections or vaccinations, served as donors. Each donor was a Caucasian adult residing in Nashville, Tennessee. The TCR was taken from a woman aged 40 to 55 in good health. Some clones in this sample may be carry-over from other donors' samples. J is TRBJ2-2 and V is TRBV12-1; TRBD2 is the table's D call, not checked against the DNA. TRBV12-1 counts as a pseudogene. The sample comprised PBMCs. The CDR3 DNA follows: TGTGCCAGCAGCCCGGGTCCGGGACTAGCGGGAGAAACCGGGGAGCTGTTTTTT. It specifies CASSPGPGLAGETGELFF.